The 27 T cell receptor beta chains below all came from one sample that was sequenced in a study of blood T cells in healthy people across ages. The second PCR ran about 6 to 12 cycles with a sample-barcoded 5' primer and J-beta primers. From the 5' RACE reads, TCRdb called clonotypes with MiXCR, one entry per CDR3 protein. The sample shows fewer than 2 million distinct CDR3 sequences, about 39% of them seen only once. The sample taken for sequencing was blood. These receptors were taken from a human donor in good health.

In its sample, this clonotype was seen a few times. The chain joins TRBV20-1 to TRBJ2-5; TRBD2 matches 10 bases. Germline CDR1 and CDR2: DFQATT and SNEGSKA (reference sequence). V trimming: 5 bases; J trimming: 3 bases; junction bases outside the gene matches: 9. The length of the CDR3 is 15 residues. The CDR3 loop reads CSASLLAGHEETQYF. The DNA of the CDR3 is TGCAGTGCTTCCCTACTAGCGGGGCATGAAGAGACCCAGTACTTC.

CDR3 bases: TGTGCCAGCAGCCCCAGACTAGCCGGGTTACCAGATACGCAGTATTTT. The encoded protein is CASSPRLAGLPDTQYF. The chain is built from TRBV7-2 and TRBJ2-3, with 7 bases identical to TRBD2. Trimming cost V 5 bases and J 4 bases; bases outside gene matches: 12. Germline CDR1 is SGHTA and CDR2 is FQGNSA. The CDR3 is 16 amino acids.

The V gene is TRBV20-1, the J gene TRBJ1-2; no clear D. Trimming stripped 4 bases from V and 4 bases from J, with 7 bases between. This CDR3 comprises 11 residues. Germline-derived CDR1 and CDR2 are DFQATT and SNEGSKA (reference sequence). This CDR3 is CSAILGYGYTF. In DNA, the CDR3 is TGCAGTGCTATCCTGGGCTATGGCTACACCTTC.

This clonotype was counted between two and nine times. DNA of the CDR3: TGTGCCATCAGGGAGACAGAGGACGAGCAGTACTTC. It codes for CAIRETEDEQYF. The gene calls are TRBV10-3 and TRBJ2-7; tentatively, D is TRBD1 (5 bases). CDR1 is ENHRY and CDR2 is SYGVKD in the germline V gene. V shed 6 bases and J shed 5 bases, with 11 bases lying between them. The CDR3 contains 12 residues.

Details on this clonotype: The junction does not match germline at one end; this may be a read error. The CDR3 nucleotides are TGCAGTGCCCCTTCCGACGGAAACTATAGCTACACCTTC. It yields the protein CSAPSDGNYSYTF. The chain joins TRBV20-1 to TRBJ1-2; the D is unclear. The CDR3 spans 13 residues. Germline assignment: CDR1 DFQATT and CDR2 SNEGSKA (reference sequence).

This clonotype has more than one count but fewer than ten. This chain links TRBV6-1 with TRBJ2-6, with 9 bases that match TRBD1. Germline assignment: CDR1 MNHNS and CDR2 SASEGT. V was clipped by 4 bases and J by 5 bases; unmatched bases: 9. The CDR3 runs 17 residues. The CDR3 DNA reads TGTGCCAGCAGTGTGGACCAACAGGGGGCGTGGGCCAACGTCCTGACTTTC. Translation: CASSVDQQGAWANVLTF.

The chain combines TRBV29-1 with TRBJ2-4; a possible D gene is TRBD1 (5 bases). The closer fit of TRBJ2-7 to the DNA end suggests the J call may be wrong. The CDR3 extends over 14 amino acids. Germline V gives CDR1 SQVTM, CDR2 ANQGSEA. The CDR3 DNA follows: TGCAGCGTTGTGACAGCAAACGCCCTATACGAGCAGTACTTC. This codes for CSVVTANALYEQYF.

This clonotype was detected only a few times. The chain recombines TRBV6-5 with TRBJ1-6, with TRBD1 matching over 12 bases. From germline, CDR1 is MNHEY and CDR2 SVGAGI. CDR3 size: 15 residues. V was pared by 4 bases and J by 10 bases, with 5 bases of the junction left unmatched. The CDR3 spells CASSSRGQGASPLHF. CDR3 bases: TGTGCCAGCAGTTCTCGGGGACAGGGGGCATCACCCCTCCACTTT.

This clonotype was seen ten or more times. Here the CDR3 reads CASSQDPGAATPTGELFF. CDR3 DNA sequence: TGCGCCAGCAGCCAAGATCCCGGGGCTGCGACTCCGACCGGGGAGCTGTTTTTT. The gene calls are TRBV4-3 and TRBJ2-2, with D perhaps assigned TRBD1 or TRBD2 (5 bases each). Trimming pared 0 bases from V and 5 bases from J, leaving 19 bases between. Germline loops: CDR1 LGHNA, CDR2 YSLEER. The length of the CDR3 is 18 residues.

This clonotype has just a few counts. The V gene is TRBV12-3 or TRBV12-4, the J gene TRBJ1-5, with 7 positions matching TRBD1. CDR3 length equals 13 residues. The V and J ends lost 3 bases and 7 bases, in that order; junction bases with no gene match: 3. This CDR3 is CASSLTGLQPQHF. CDR3 bases: TGTGCCAGCAGTTTGACAGGGCTACAGCCCCAGCATTTT.

This clonotype has only a few counts. This CDR3 is CASSLTGLAGTEQFF. In DNA form, the CDR3 reads TGTGCCAGCAGCTTAACGGGTCTAGCGGGGACTGAGCAGTTCTTC. The rearrangement joins TRBV7-3 to TRBJ2-1; 9 bases match TRBD2. Germline V CDR1 and CDR2: SGHTA, FQGTGA. With V trimmed by 0 bases and J by 9 bases, 6 bases remained unmatched. This CDR3 contains 15 residues.

The chain links TRBV4-1 to TRBJ2-1, with a weak D call TRBD2 (5 bases). Looked up from germline, CDR1 is MGHRA and CDR2 is YSYEKL. The CDR3 loop spans 17 amino acids. V was cut by 1 base and J by 2 bases, with 15 bases left in between. The CDR3 nucleotides read TGCGCCAGCAGCCAAGGTCGGGGTCAAGCGGCCTACAATGAGCAGTTCTTC. Protein sequence: CASSQGRGQAAYNEQFF.

The table lists this clonotype with a few counts. This chain uses TRBV6-1 with TRBJ1-5, with D possibly TRBD1 on 6 matching bases. The V gene's germline CDR1 is MNHNS and CDR2 SASEGT. Trimming took off 4 bases at V and 4 bases at J, with 14 bases between the two ends. This CDR3 has 15 residues. CDR3 DNA sequence: TGTGCCAGCAGTGGATTTAGGGGGATGAATCAGCCCCAGCATTTT. This gives the protein CASSGFRGMNQPQHF.

This clonotype appeared a few times. The chain links TRBV5-1 to TRBJ2-4; TRBD1 aligns across 8 bases. The CDR3 spans 14 residues. The germline V gene encodes CDR1 SGHRS and CDR2 YFSETQ. V shed 0 bases, J shed 7 bases, and the junction held 3 bases outside the gene matches. The CDR3 DNA sequence: TGCGCCAGCAGCTTGGTATACAGGGGGAACATTCAGTACTTC. Translation gives CASSLVYRGNIQYF.

With regard to this clonotype: This may be a read error, as it is one base from a much larger clone. The V and J genes are TRBV9 and TRBJ1-2; D is possibly TRBD1 (5 bases). CDR1 is SGDLS and CDR2 is YYNGEE in the germline V gene. The CDR3 is made up of 13 amino acids. The CDR3 protein is CTSSVGDSYGYTF. The CDR3 DNA sequence: TGTACCAGCAGCGTAGGAGACAGTTATGGCTACACCTTC.

The rearrangement uses TRBV10-3 and TRBJ1-3, with D possibly being TRBD1 (6 bases). The CDR3 has 15 residues. Germline-derived CDR1 and CDR2 are ENHRY and SYGVKD. With 7 bases removed from V and 0 bases from J, the gap between germline ends came to 13 bases. This CDR3 is CAIKNREHSGNTIYF. DNA for the CDR3: TGTGCCATCAAAAACAGGGAGCACTCTGGAAACACCATATATTTT.

This sequence joins TRBV4-1 and TRBJ1-2; no firm D call. The CDR3 is 17 amino acids. Looked up from germline, CDR1 is MGHRA and CDR2 is YSYEKL. V was shortened by 1 base and J by 5 bases, with 20 bases between the two germline ends. CDR3 in DNA: TGCGCCAGCAGCCAAGGAGTGTTCAGCAGGTCGTTTTATGGCTACACCTTC. This codes for CASSQGVFSRSFYGYTF.

This sequence joins TRBV4-3 and TRBJ1-2; D uncertain. The CDR3 totals 15 residues. Germline V CDR1 and CDR2: LGHNA, YSLEER. Trimming cost V 0 bases and J 5 bases, with 13 bases left between them. CDR3 in amino acids: CASSQDYQRRYGYTF. The CDR3 DNA sequence: TGCGCCAGCAGCCAAGATTACCAAAGGAGGTATGGCTACACCTTC.

The V and J genes are TRBV4-2 and TRBJ2-3, with D tentatively TRBD2 (6 bases). V was cut by 7 bases and J by 0 bases, with 17 bases left in between. The CDR3 is 16 residues long. Germline values: CDR1 LGHNA, CDR2 YNFKEQ. In DNA form, the CDR3 reads TGTGCCAGCATGGCGGGGAAACACCCTAGCACAGATACGCAGTATTTT. It yields the protein CASMAGKHPSTDTQYF.

This clonotype was recorded many times. This sequence joins TRBV2 and TRBJ1-2, with 7 bases identical to TRBD1. The germline gives CDR1 SNHLY, CDR2 FYNNEI. This CDR3 has 14 residues. Unmatched junction bases numbered 4, after V lost 6 bases and J lost 0 bases. The CDR3, as DNA: TGTGCCAGCAGGGGACAGCTCGCTAACTATGGCTACACCTTC. Translation gives CASRGQLANYGYTF.

This clonotype was counted a few times. The J gene is TRBJ2-3, the V gene TRBV27; D is ambiguous. This CDR3 has 15 residues. Germline CDR1 MNHEY, CDR2 SMNVEV (reference sequence). V lost 0 bases and J lost 2, with 9 bases in between. CDR3 sequence: CASSLSGQVTDTQYF. The DNA of the CDR3 is TGTGCCAGCAGTTTATCTGGGCAGGTCACAGATACGCAGTATTTT.

The V call is TRBV4-3, the J call TRBJ2-5, with 7 bases fitting TRBD1. The DNA end is more similar to TRBJ2-7, so the J call may be wrong. Germline values: CDR1 LGHNA, CDR2 YSLEER. CDR3 length: 16 amino acids. The DNA for the CDR3 is TGCGCCAGCAGCCAATTCACCGGGACAGACACTTACGAGCAGTACTTC. Amino acid sequence: CASSQFTGTDTYEQYF.

The chain carries TRBV7-2 and TRBJ2-1; possible D gene TRBD2, 6 bases. Per the germline V gene, CDR1 is SGHTA and CDR2 is FQGNSA. With 1 base removed from V and 3 bases from J, the gap between germline ends came to 19 bases. The CDR3 loop spans 18 amino acids. CDR3 region: CASSLEGAGPALYNEQFF. As DNA, the CDR3 is TGTGCCAGCAGCTTAGAAGGGGCGGGGCCAGCACTCTACAATGAGCAGTTCTTC. Full variable domain (rest looked up from reference TRBV7-2 and TRBJ2-1): GAGVSQSPSNKVTEKGKDVELRCDPISGHTALYWYRQSLGQGLEFLIYFQGNSAPDKSGLPSDRFSAERTGGSVSTLTIQRTQQEDSAVYLCASSLEGAGPALYNEQFFGPGTRLTVL.

This clonotype has more than one count but fewer than ten. V and J are TRBV28 and TRBJ2-7; D may match TRBD1 or TRBD2 (6 bases each). The CDR3 runs 15 residues. Germline values: CDR1 MDHEN, CDR2 SYDVKM. Deletions cut 6 bases from V and 4 bases from J, with 19 bases between. The CDR3 region is CASSIADPGAYEQYF. DNA for the CDR3: TGTGCCAGCAGCATAGCGGACCCGGGGGCTTACGAGCAGTACTTC. Using reference TRBV28 and TRBJ2-7 for the parts outside the CDR3, the full variable domain is DVKVTQSSRYLVKRTGEKVFLECVQDMDHENMFWYRQDPGLGLRLIYFSYDVKMKEKGDIPEGYSVSREKKERFSLILESASTNQTSMYLCASSIADPGAYEQYFGPGTRLTVT.

This clonotype came up a few times. The J gene is TRBJ1-2, the V gene TRBV12-3 or TRBV12-4; D is unresolved. The V end lost 5 bases, the J end lost 7 bases, and 17 bases lay between the germline ends. The length of the CDR3 is 14 residues. The CDR3 nucleotides are TGTGCCAGCAGTACCCCAGGCCTGGGCTTTGGCTACACCTTC. Translating gives CASSTPGLGFGYTF.

This clonotype has only a few counts. The CDR3 DNA follows: TGCGCCAGCAGCCAATTTCTGCGGACCACAGATACGCAGTATTTT. Protein product: CASSQFLRTTDTQYF. The chain joins TRBV4-3 to TRBJ2-3, with D unresolved. This CDR3 region has 15 residues. The V end was cut by 2 bases, the J end by 2 bases, with 11 bases between. The germline gives CDR1 LGHNA, CDR2 YSLEER.

The chain is built from TRBV4-1 and TRBJ2-5; the D gene is possibly TRBD2 (6 bases). Trimming took 0 bases from V and 5 from J, leaving 16 bases between them. CDR1 is MGHRA and CDR2 is YSYEKL in the germline V gene. CDR3 length: 16 amino acids. CDR3 sequence: CASSQEIFTGVETQYF. The CDR3 nucleotides are TGCGCCAGCAGCCAAGAAATCTTCACGGGGGTGGAGACCCAGTACTTC.